This TCR beta chain is drawn from a study of T-cell memory formation after mild COVID-19. The study, taken as a whole, reports: Some clones that responded turned up in pre-infection memory, which suggests that cross-reactive memory joined in.

There are a few counts of this clonotype. Its antigen is not identified. CDR1 is SGHRS, CDR2 YFSETQ, per germline. This CDR3 comprises 18 residues. Deletions cut 0 bases from V and 0 bases from J, with 13 bases between. 5'RACE primed at constant segments yielded TCR alpha and TCR beta cDNA libraries bearing sample barcodes and UMIs. One entry per CDR3 protein, called by TCRdb with MiXCR from the 5' RACE reads. The data contain a few hundred thousand distinct CDR3 sequences, under 30% of them singletons. The specimen sequenced was PBMCs or a T cell subset sorted from them (not recorded which). The J gene is TRBJ2-6, the V gene TRBV5-1; D not certain. The receptor's source is an adult woman who had mild COVID-19 (a few samples of this study predate the infection). Cell type and time point are not known. CDR3 coding DNA: TGCGCCAGCAGCTTGGTGGGCAGCTCGAACTCTGGGGCCAACGTCCTGACTTTC. It codes for CASSLVGSSNSGANVLTF.